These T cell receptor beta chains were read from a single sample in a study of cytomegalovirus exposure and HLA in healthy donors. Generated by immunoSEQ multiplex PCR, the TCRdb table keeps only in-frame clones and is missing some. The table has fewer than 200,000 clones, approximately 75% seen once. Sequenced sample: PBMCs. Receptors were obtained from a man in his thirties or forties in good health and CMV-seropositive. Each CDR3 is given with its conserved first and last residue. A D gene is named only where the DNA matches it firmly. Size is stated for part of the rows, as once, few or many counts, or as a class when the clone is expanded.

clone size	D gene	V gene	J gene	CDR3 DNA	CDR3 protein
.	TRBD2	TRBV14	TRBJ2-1	TGTGCCAGCAGCGCCTTACTAGCGGGGGGGCGGTTGGCCCAGTTCTTC	CASSALLAGGRLAQFF
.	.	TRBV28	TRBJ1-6	TGTGCCAGCTCTCGGGGTGCAGGGGCGACCAATTCACCCCTCCACTTT	CASSRGAGATNSPLHF
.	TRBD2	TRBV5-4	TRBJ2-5	TGTGCCAGCAGCCGTCGAGCGGGGGTCGTCCAAGAGACCCAGTACTTC	CASSRRAGVVQETQYF
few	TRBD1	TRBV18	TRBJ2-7	TGTGCCAGCTCCCGAGGGACGGGACAGGGGAGCCACGAGCAGTACTTC	CASSRGTGQGSHEQYF
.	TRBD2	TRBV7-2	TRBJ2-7	TGTGCCAGCAGCTTACGTCCTAGCGGGGGCCCCTACGAGCAGTACTTC	CASSLRPSGGPYEQYF
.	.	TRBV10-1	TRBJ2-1	TGCGCCAGCAGTGAGACAAGCTCCTACAATGAGCAGTTCTTC	CASSETSSYNEQFF
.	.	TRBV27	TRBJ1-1	TGTGCCAGCATCGCGGTCGGGGGTAGGGCTGAAGCTTTCTTT	CASIAVGGRAEAFF
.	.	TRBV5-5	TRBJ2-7	TGTGCCAGCAGCTTGTACGGTTTCTCCCCCTACGAGCAGTACTTC	CASSLYGFSPYEQYF
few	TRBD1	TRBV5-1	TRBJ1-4	TGCGCCAGCAGCCCCGGCGGGACAGCTTATGAAAAACTGTTTTTT	CASSPGGTAYEKLFF
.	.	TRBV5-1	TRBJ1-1	TGCGCCAGCAGCTTGGCTGGGCTACTGAACACTGAAGCTTTCTTT	CASSLAGLLNTEAFF
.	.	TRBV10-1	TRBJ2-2	TGCGCCAGCAGTGAGGATAGGGGTGGTCCCGGGGAGCTGTTTTTT	CASSEDRGGPGELFF
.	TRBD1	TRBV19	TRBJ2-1	TGTGCCAGTAGTCCCGGACAGGGGAGGGAGTTCTTC	CASSPGQGREFF
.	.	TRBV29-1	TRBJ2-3	TGCAGCGCCCAACGGGGAAGCATGGATACGCAGTATTTT	CSAQRGSMDTQYF
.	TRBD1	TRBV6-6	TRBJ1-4	TGTGCCAGCAGTCCTCCCGGACAGGGAAATGAAAAACTGTTTTTT	CASSPPGQGNEKLFF
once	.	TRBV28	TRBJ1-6	TGTGCCAGCCAGGAAGCAGGTTCCAATTCACCCCTCCACTTT	CASQEAGSNSPLHF
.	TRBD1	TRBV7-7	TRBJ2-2	TGTGCCAGCCCAGGGGGCATCGGGGAGCTGTTTTTT	CASPGGIGELFF
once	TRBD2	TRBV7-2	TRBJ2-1	TGTGCCAGCAGCCCCGGGACTAGCCCCTACAATGAGCAGTTCTTC	CASSPGTSPYNEQFF
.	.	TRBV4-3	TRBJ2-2	TGCGCCAGCAGCCAATTTCAGGCTACCGGGGAGCTGTTTTTT	CASSQFQATGELFF
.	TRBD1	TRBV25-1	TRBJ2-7	TGTGCCAGCAGTGCGGGACAGGTCTACGAGCAGTACTTC	CASSAGQVYEQYF
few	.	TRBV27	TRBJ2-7	TGTGCCAGCAGCCTGCAGGGTTTTGAGCAGTACTTC	CASSLQGFEQYF
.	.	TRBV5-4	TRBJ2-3	TGTGCCAGCAGCCTACCCCGACAGGAACCAGATACGCAGTATTTT	CASSLPRQEPDTQYF
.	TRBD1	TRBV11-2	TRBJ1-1	TGTGCCAGCAGCTTATGGGGACAGGGTCTGAACACTGAAGCTTTCTTT	CASSLWGQGLNTEAFF
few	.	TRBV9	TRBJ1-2	TGTGCCAGCAGCGTGGGAGGGGGTGGGGGCTATGGCTACACCTTC	CASSVGGGGGYGYTF
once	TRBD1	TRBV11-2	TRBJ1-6	TGTGCCAGCAGCACAGGGACAGGGGGCAGAACTTCACCCCTCCACTTT	CASSTGTGGRTSPLHF
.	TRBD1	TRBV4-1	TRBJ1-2	TGCGCCAGCAGCCAAGGAGGGACAGGAAGGAATGGCTACACCTTC	CASSQGGTGRNGYTF
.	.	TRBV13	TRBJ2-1	TGTGCCAGCAGCTTACCCGTCGGGGAGCAGTTCTTC	CASSLPVGEQFF
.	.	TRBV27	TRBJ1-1	TGTGCCAGCAGGCCAGGGTTGGAGAACACTGAAGCTTTCTTT	CASRPGLENTEAFF
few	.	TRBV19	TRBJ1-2	TGTGCCAGTACCAGGGGCAGCTATGGCTACACCTTC	CASTRGSYGYTF
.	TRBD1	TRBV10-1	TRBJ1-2	TGCGCCAGCAGTCCAACCGGGACAGGGATCGATGGCTACACCTTC	CASSPTGTGIDGYTF
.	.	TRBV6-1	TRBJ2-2	TGTGCCAGCGAGTCCGGGGGAGATTACGGGGAGCTGTTTTTT	CASESGGDYGELFF
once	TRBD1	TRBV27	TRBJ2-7	TGTGCCAGCAGTTTACCGGGTGACAGGGTGAACGAGCAGTACTTC	CASSLPGDRVNEQYF
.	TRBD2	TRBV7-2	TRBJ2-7	TGTGCCAGCAGCTTAGCGCGCGGGGGGGCCTACGAGCAGTACTTC	CASSLARGGAYEQYF
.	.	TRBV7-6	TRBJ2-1	TGTGCCAGCAGCGGGGGGGCGAATGAGCAGTTCTTC	CASSGGANEQFF
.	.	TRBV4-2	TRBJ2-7	TGTGCCAGCAGCCAGAGTTACGAGCAGTACTTC	CASSQSYEQYF
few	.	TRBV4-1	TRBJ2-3	TGCGCCAGCAGCCTGCGGTGGGACACGGGCACAGATACGCAGTATTTT	CASSLRWDTGTDTQYF
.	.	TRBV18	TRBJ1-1	TGTGCCAGCTCACCACTGGAAAGGAGTGCGGTCACTGAAGCTTTCTTT	CASSPLERSAVTEAFF
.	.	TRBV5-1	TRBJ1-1	TGCGCCAGCCACCAGACAGGATCAGACACTGAAGCTTTCTTT	CASHQTGSDTEAFF